The 23 T cell receptor beta chains in this list originate from one sample, sequenced in a study of beta chain features in type 1 diabetes. Regarding the study as a whole: A moderate, significant TCRB CDR3 shortening appeared in type 1 diabetes across four CD4+ subsets.

The entirety of the isolated RNA underwent reverse transcription, so expressed TCRB transcripts were sequenced. Here immunoSEQ multiplex PCR was the method, and the copy in TCRdb shows in-frame clones only, minus some. This table holds 300,000 to 450,000 clones, 10% to 15% found once. These receptors' antigens are unknown. Material for sequencing was naive CD4+ T cells from blood. The receptors were sampled from a woman between 18 and 30 years old with type 1 diabetes.

V and J are TRBV18 and TRBJ2-7; 7 bases fit TRBD2. The ends lost 3 bases at V and 4 bases at J; junction bases unmatched: 6. The CDR3 runs to 14 residues. Per the germline V gene, CDR1 is KGHSH and CDR2 is LQKENI. The CDR3, as DNA: TGTGCCAGCTCACCGTCAGCGGGGTTGTACGAGCAGTACTTC. It translates to CASSPSAGLYEQYF.

The V gene is TRBV11-1, the J gene TRBJ1-5; TRBD1 agrees at 9 bases. V was clipped by 6 bases and J by 6 bases; unmatched bases: 3. In germline, CDR1 is SGHAT, CDR2 FQDESV (reference sequence). The CDR3 sequence is 13 residues long. The CDR3 region has the DNA TGTGCCAGCAGAAGGACAGGGGTTCAGCCCCAGCATTTT. Encoded protein: CASRRTGVQPQHF.

This chain connects TRBV9 to TRBJ2-5; D remains ambiguous. The CDR3 runs 13 residues. Trimming pared 3 bases from V and 2 bases from J, leaving 8 bases between. Germline V gives CDR1 SGDLS, CDR2 YYNGEE. CDR3 DNA sequence: TGTGCCAGCAGCGGGCCCTTGCAAGAGACCCAGTACTTC. It encodes CASSGPLQETQYF.

The genes are TRBV28 and TRBJ2-3; tentatively, D is TRBD2 (7 bases). CDR1 and CDR2 (germline): MDHEN, SYDVKM. The CDR3 loop spans 16 amino acids. The V gene lost 8 bases and the J gene lost 0 bases, with 18 bases spanning the gap. The CDR3 sequence is CASVPRGAGSTDTQYF. The CDR3 DNA follows: TGTGCCAGCGTACCCCGGGGGGCGGGAAGCACAGATACGCAGTATTTT. Full variable domain (remainder filled in from reference TRBV28 and TRBJ2-3): DVKVTQSSRYLVKRTGEKVFLECVQDMDHENMFWYRQDPGLGLRLIYFSYDVKMKEKGDIPEGYSVSREKKERFSLILESASTNQTSMYLCASVPRGAGSTDTQYFGPGTRLTVL.

This clone was observed a handful of times. Relative to the germline gene, one junction end is altered; a read error may explain this. The chain combines TRBV7-9 with TRBJ2-7, with 12 nucleotides matching TRBD2. The CDR3 spans 13 residues. CDR1 is SEHNR and CDR2 is FQNEAQ in the germline V gene (reference sequence). CDR3 nucleotides: TGTGCCAGCAGCCTAGCGGGAGGGGTCGAGCAGTACTTC. This encodes CASSLAGGVEQYF.

This chain links TRBV28 with TRBJ1-1; the D is unclear. The V and J ends lost 3 bases and 5 bases respectively, with 19 bases between them. The germline V gene encodes CDR1 MDHEN and CDR2 SYDVKM. The CDR3 covers 16 residues. CDR3 protein: CASSFPGLGGKTEAFF. In DNA form, the CDR3 reads TGTGCCAGCAGTTTCCCGGGGTTAGGCGGGAAAACTGAAGCTTTCTTT.

A few counts support this clone. The chain joins TRBV30 to TRBJ1-1; D remains unclear. CDR1 and CDR2 from the germline V gene are GTSNPN and SVGIG (reference sequence). The CDR3 is 12 residues long. Trimming stripped 3 bases from V and 8 bases from J, with 13 bases between. As DNA, the CDR3 is TGTGCCTGGAGACCTGCGGCTGAGGAAGCTTTCTTT. It translates to CAWRPAAEEAFF.

The chain couples TRBV5-1 to TRBJ1-2; a possible D gene is TRBD1 (5 bases). V lost 4 bases and J lost 11, with 21 bases in between. In germline, CDR1 is SGHRS, CDR2 YFSETQ. The CDR3 sequence is 14 residues long. CDR3 in DNA: TGCGCCAGCAGCGGCGGGGCCACTTGGGAATCTTACACCTTC. It is translated as CASSGGATWESYTF.

The rearrangement uses TRBV30 and TRBJ2-7; the D gene is possibly TRBD2 (6 bases). V lost 2 bases, J lost 4 bases, and 21 bases lay in between. Germline V CDR1 and CDR2: GTSNPN, SVGIG (reference sequence). The length of the CDR3 is 16 residues. This CDR3 is CAWSFLRGIERYEQYF. Written as DNA, the CDR3 is TGTGCCTGGAGTTTCTTACGGGGGATCGAACGGTACGAGCAGTACTTC.

The chain couples TRBV18 to TRBJ1-2; D remains unclear. Trimming removed 0 bases from V and 8 bases from J, with 16 bases in between. The CDR3 totals 15 residues. Germline V CDR1 and CDR2: KGHSH, LQKENI. Here the CDR3 reads CASSPPGRVPVGYTF. For the CDR3, the DNA is TGTGCCAGCTCACCACCCGGCCGGGTCCCGGTGGGCTACACCTTC.

For this clone: The same CDR3 is also encoded by other DNA sequences in this sample. J is TRBJ2-3 and V is TRBV9, with D tentatively TRBD2 (6 bases). Germline V gene sequence: CDR1 SGDLS, CDR2 YYNGEE. The CDR3 loop spans 15 amino acids. The V end was cut by 0 bases, the J end by 0 bases, with 8 bases between. As DNA, the CDR3 is TGTGCCAGCAGCGTAGCGGGGACTAGCACAGATACGCAGTATTTT. Amino acid sequence: CASSVAGTSTDTQYF.

This clone showed up just a few times. The V gene is TRBV4-2, the J gene TRBJ2-5; 8 nucleotides align to TRBD2. CDR1 is LGHNA and CDR2 is YNFKEQ in the germline V gene. V lost 6 bases to trimming and J lost 4 bases; unmatched junction nucleotides: 7. The CDR3 has 14 residues. CDR3 sequence: CASSRGLAGETQYF. As DNA, the CDR3 is TGTGCCAGCAGTCGTGGACTAGCAGGAGAGACCCAGTACTTC.

This chain uses TRBV19 with TRBJ2-3; 8 bases agree with TRBD1. Germline values: CDR1 LNHDA, CDR2 SQIVND (reference sequence). V shed 2 bases and J 6 bases; nucleotides not matched to a gene: 10. The CDR3 runs 16 residues. DNA for the CDR3: TGTGCCAGTAGTATACTAGGCAGGGGGCTTGTGGATACGCAGTATTTT. This encodes CASSILGRGLVDTQYF.

CDR3: CASSPTGYSYNEQFF. Here the CDR3 DNA reads TGTGCCAGCAGTCCGACTGGCTACTCCTACAATGAGCAGTTCTTC. V and J are TRBV5-6 and TRBJ2-1; no reliable D call. This CDR3 is built from 15 residues. V was trimmed by 5 bases and J by 0 bases, leaving 12 bases between them. Germline-derived CDR1 and CDR2 are SGHDT and YYEEEE.

The chain recombines TRBV15 with TRBJ2-4, with D possibly TRBD1 on 6 matching bases. The V end was cut by 0 bases, the J end by 9 bases, with 12 bases between. This CDR3 spans 14 amino acids. Germline assignment: CDR1 LNHNV and CDR2 YYDKDF (reference sequence). The CDR3 reads CATSRELGASIQYF. The CDR3 nucleotides read TGTGCCACCAGCAGAGAGCTGGGGGCCAGCATTCAGTACTTC.

The sample holds a few counts of this clone. The rearrangement uses TRBV13 and TRBJ2-7; D uncertain. Trimming shortened V by 3 bases and J by 2 bases, and 8 bases separated the two germline ends. The germline CDR1 and CDR2 sequences are PRHDT and FYEKMQ (reference sequence). This CDR3 region has 13 residues. CDR3 residues: CASSFGLTYEQYF. The CDR3 coding sequence is TGTGCCAGCAGCTTCGGGTTAACCTACGAGCAGTACTTC.

The chain is built from TRBV30 and TRBJ1-1, with 9 bases matching TRBD1. This CDR3 is 18 amino acids long. J gave up 1 base and V 0 bases, and 12 bases lay outside the gene matches. In germline, CDR1 is GTSNPN, CDR2 SVGIG (reference sequence). The CDR3 is CAWSVHLGQGNRNTEAFF. As DNA, the CDR3 is TGTGCCTGGAGTGTCCATCTCGGACAGGGGAATCGGAACACTGAAGCTTTCTTT.

Comment on this clone: Other DNA sequences in the sample encode the same CDR3. The chain combines TRBV5-1 with TRBJ1-1; maybe TRBD1 (5 bases). The germline gives CDR1 SGHRS, CDR2 YFSETQ. Deletions cut 4 bases from V and 1 base from J, with 8 bases between. This CDR3 has 13 amino acids. CDR3 bases: TGCGCCAGCAGCCCCACAGGGAACACTGAAGCTTTCTTT. Amino acid sequence: CASSPTGNTEAFF.

There are a few counts of this clone. V usage is TRBV7-2 and J usage is TRBJ2-1; 13 nucleotides agree with TRBD2. Germline V gene lookup returns CDR1 SGHTA and CDR2 FQGNSA. The CDR3 extends over 17 amino acids. J was trimmed by 6 bases and V by 3 bases; bases with no gene match: 8. CDR3 amino acids: CASSLPLRLAGGNEQFF. CDR3 nucleotide sequence: TGTGCCAGCAGCTTGCCCCTGAGACTAGCGGGGGGCAATGAGCAGTTCTTC. Together with reference TRBV7-2 and TRBJ2-1, the CDR3 gives the full variable domain: GAGVSQSPSNKVTEKGKDVELRCDPISGHTALYWYRQSLGQGLEFLIYFQGNSAPDKSGLPSDRFSAERTGGSVSTLTIQRTQQEDSAVYLCASSLPLRLAGGNEQFFGPGTRLTVL.

The rearrangement links TRBV27 to TRBJ2-7, with a possible D match to TRBD1 (7 bases). The CDR3 length is 14 residues. V shed 5 bases and J shed 11 bases, with 22 bases lying between them. The germline CDR1 and CDR2 sequences are MNHEY and SMNVEV (reference sequence). This chain's CDR3 is CASSQTPQGGNKYF. In DNA, the CDR3 is TGTGCCAGCAGTCAAACCCCCCAGGGGGGCAACAAGTACTTC.

This clone appeared a few times. The gene calls are TRBV25-1 and TRBJ1-2, with D uncertain. V was pared by 9 bases and J by 7 bases, with 18 bases between. From germline, CDR1 is MGHDK and CDR2 SYGVNS. CDR3 length: 13 amino acids. The DNA for the CDR3 is TGTGCCAGTAGCGATGAGGGAGGGCGTGGCTACACCTTC. This translates into CASSDEGGRGYTF.

In this sample, this clone turned up a few times. This sequence joins TRBV5-4 and TRBJ1-1; D gene uncertain. The CDR3 sequence is 14 residues long. Germline V gene sequence: CDR1 SGHNT, CDR2 YYREEE (reference sequence). The germline V and J ends were trimmed by 4 bases and 1 base, with 11 bases remaining between them. The CDR3 DNA is TGTGCCAGCAGCCGGACGGACTGGAACACTGAAGCTTTCTTT. Translation gives CASSRTDWNTEAFF.

This clone was seen more than once but under ten times. The sample has other DNA sequences that encode this CDR3 too. The rearrangement links TRBV9 to TRBJ2-7, with D unresolved. Germline CDR1 SGDLS, CDR2 YYNGEE. The CDR3 extends over 11 amino acids. Trimming shortened V by 4 bases and J by 0 bases, and 2 bases separated the two germline ends. In DNA form, the CDR3 reads TGTGCCAGCAGCCGCTCCTACGAGCAGTACTTC. Its translation: CASSRSYEQYF.